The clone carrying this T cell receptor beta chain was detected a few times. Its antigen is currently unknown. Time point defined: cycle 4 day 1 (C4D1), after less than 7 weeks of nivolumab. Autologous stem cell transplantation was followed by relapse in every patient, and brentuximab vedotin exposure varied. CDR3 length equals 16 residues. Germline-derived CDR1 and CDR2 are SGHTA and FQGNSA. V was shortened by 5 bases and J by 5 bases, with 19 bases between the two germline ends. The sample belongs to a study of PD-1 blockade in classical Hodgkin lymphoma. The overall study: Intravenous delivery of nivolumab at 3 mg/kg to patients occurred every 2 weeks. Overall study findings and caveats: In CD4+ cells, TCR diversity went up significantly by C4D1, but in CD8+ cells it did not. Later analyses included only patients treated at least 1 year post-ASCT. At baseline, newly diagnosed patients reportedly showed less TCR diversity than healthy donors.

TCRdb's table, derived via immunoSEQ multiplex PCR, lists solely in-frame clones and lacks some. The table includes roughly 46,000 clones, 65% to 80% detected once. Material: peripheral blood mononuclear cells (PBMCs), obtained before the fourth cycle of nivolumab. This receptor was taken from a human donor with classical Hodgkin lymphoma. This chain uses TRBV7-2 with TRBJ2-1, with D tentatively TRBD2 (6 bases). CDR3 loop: CASSLLRTPGDNEQFF. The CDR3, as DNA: TGTGCCAGCAGCCTTCTGCGGACCCCGGGGGACAATGAGCAGTTCTTC.